This T cell receptor beta chain stems from a study of blood T cells in healthy people across ages. V trimming: 4 bases; J trimming: 0 bases; junction bases outside the gene matches: 5. The CDR3 totals 16 residues. Together with a sample-barcoded 5' primer, a J-beta primer mix was included in a second PCR lasting about 7 to 12 cycles. In TCRdb, the 5' RACE reads were re-called with MiXCR into one record per CDR3 protein. The sample shows 650,000 to 700,000 distinct CDR3 sequences, roughly 32% of them seen only once. This clonotype was seen at least ten times. The rearrangement uses TRBV12-3 or TRBV12-4 and TRBJ2-3, with 9 positions matching TRBD1. The receptor was derived from a woman older than 75 in good health. Source material: blood. DNA of the CDR3: TGTGCCAGCAGTTCAACAGGGGGCCCCAGCACAGATACGCAGTATTTT. It yields the protein CASSSTGGPSTDTQYF.